Sequencing of this T cell receptor beta chain was carried out in a study of human T cells and chemical hapten exposure. Time point of the sample: healthy volunteer bleed at 6 weeks. The starting material, unfractionated whole blood, was used for total RNA extraction. Study findings and constraints: Those TCRs sitting above 1 in 1000 frequency stayed the same with DPC sensitization.

The CDR3 contains 14 residues. Per the germline V gene, CDR1 is SQVTM and CDR2 is ANQGSEA. V was shortened by 3 bases and J by 2 bases, with 12 bases between the two germline ends. Individual cDNA molecules in this library carried unique molecular identifiers. Per the authors' pipeline: About 97,000 TCRs per sample was the median, with a range of about 20,000 to 690,600. In TCRdb, the RACE reads were re-called with MiXCR into one record per CDR3 protein. V and J calls and clone size were set by TCRdb, not the authors. Of 75,000 to 80,000 distinct CDR3 sequences in the sample, 8.5% to 9.5% are singletons; the top ten hold about 1.7%. Concerning this clonotype itself: Its antigen is currently unknown.

Material for sequencing was whole blood. J is TRBJ2-3 and V is TRBV29-1; TRBD1 is a possible D gene (6 bases). This clonotype originated in a female donor in good health. Some clones in this sample may be carry-over from other donors' samples. CDR3 in DNA: TGCAGCGTTGAGCGCGGACAGAACACAGATACGCAGTATTTT. This gives the protein CSVERGQNTDTQYF.